The rows below give T cell receptor beta chains drawn from one sample of a study of radiation and T cells in renal cell carcinoma. The repertoire was sequenced with immunoSEQ multiplex PCR; TCRdb's copy has only in-frame clones and lacks some. This table holds 75,000 to 95,000 clones, roughly 80% found once. Here the sequenced sample was blood, taken from a patient whose treatment included radiotherapy and nephrectomy. Receptor source: a man aged 50-60 years with renal cell carcinoma. The CDR3 runs from the conserved cysteine through the conserved F or W. D genes are given only for firm matches. Clone sizes are given selectively: once, few, many, or a class where the clone is expanded.

v_call	d_call	clone_size	j_call	cdr3_nt	cdr3_aa
TRBV7-2	.	once	TRBJ1-2	TGTGCCAGCAGCTTCGGTGAAGGGTATCCCTATGGCTACACCTTC	CASSFGEGYPYGYTF
TRBV7-9	.	.	TRBJ1-1	TGTGCCAGCAGCTTACCAACAGGGCGGATGAACACTGAAGCTTTCTTT	CASSLPTGRMNTEAFF
TRBV2	.	.	TRBJ2-2	TGTGCCAGCAGTGAAGTGCGTAGCTCGGCAGGGAGGCTGTTTTTT	CASSEVRSSAGRLFF
TRBV21-1	.	.	TRBJ1-2	TGTGGGGGACAGGGTAACGGCTACACCTTC	CGGQGNGYTF
TRBV2	TRBD1	few	TRBJ1-4	TGTGCCAGCAGGGCCGGGACAGGGGTCGAAAAACTGTTTTTT	CASRAGTGVEKLFF
TRBV2	.	.	TRBJ2-7	TGTGCCAGCAGTGACCGGAGAGATAGCTACGAGCAGTACTTC	CASSDRRDSYEQYF
TRBV19	TRBD1	.	TRBJ1-1	TGTGCCAGTAGTAAGGGACAGGGCCTTGAAGCTTTCTTT	CASSKGQGLEAFF
TRBV5-4	.	.	TRBJ1-2	TGTGCCAGCAGCTTGGGGGAAGGGAACTATGGCTACACCTTC	CASSLGEGNYGYTF
TRBV6-1	.	.	TRBJ1-5	TGTGCCAGCAGTTGGTGGCATAGCAATCAGCCCCAGCATTTT	CASSWWHSNQPQHF
TRBV9	.	.	TRBJ1-4	TGTGCCAGCAGCGTAGGCGGGTTGGAGTTCGAAAAACTGTTTTTT	CASSVGGLEFEKLFF
TRBV5-6	TRBD2	.	TRBJ2-1	TGTGCCAGCAGCTTGGATCTTGGCGGGGGCTCCTACAATGAGCAGTTCTTC	CASSLDLGGGSYNEQFF
TRBV7-9	.	.	TRBJ1-5	TGTGCCAGCAGCGCAGACCCCATCTACAATCAGCCCCAGCATTTT	CASSADPIYNQPQHF
TRBV30	.	.	TRBJ2-7	TGTGCCTGGCAGACACGGGACAGCGGGCGCGAGCAGTACTTC	CAWQTRDSGREQYF
TRBV5-6	.	.	TRBJ1-5	TGTGCCAGCAGCTTGTGGCAGCGGGAGCAGCCCCAGCATTTT	CASSLWQREQPQHF
TRBV5-1	.	.	TRBJ2-1	TGCGCCAGCAGCTTGGCCCAGAGTGTATCAATCTCCTACAATGAGCAGTTCTTC	CASSLAQSVSISYNEQFF
TRBV2	.	.	TRBJ1-1	TGTGCCAGCAGCCCGACAGGGAACACTGAAGCTTTCTTT	CASSPTGNTEAFF
TRBV7-9	TRBD2	.	TRBJ2-1	TGTGCCAGCAGCTATCTCGGACTAGCGAGCTCCTACAATGAGCAGTTCTTC	CASSYLGLASSYNEQFF
TRBV30	.	few	TRBJ1-1	TGTGCCTGGAGTGAGATCCCAGGACACACTGAAGCTTTCTTT	CAWSEIPGHTEAFF
TRBV5-1	TRBD2	.	TRBJ2-1	TGCGCCAGCTCTGATACTAGCGGCTCCTACAATGAGCAGTTCTTC	CASSDTSGSYNEQFF
TRBV9	TRBD1	.	TRBJ2-1	TGTGCCAGCAGCCCCAGGGGGTCGGACTCCTACAATGAGCAGTTCTTC	CASSPRGSDSYNEQFF
TRBV19	TRBD1	.	TRBJ1-1	TGTGCCAGTAGTACTTGGGGACAGTGGAACACTGAAGCTTTCTTT	CASSTWGQWNTEAFF
TRBV6-1	TRBD1	.	TRBJ2-7	TGTGCCAGCAGAGCGGACAGGGGAGGCTACGAGCAGTACTTC	CASRADRGGYEQYF
TRBV9	.	.	TRBJ2-5	TGTGCCAGCGCCAGGGGCAGCAATCTAGGGTACCAAGAGACCCAGTACTTC	CASARGSNLGYQETQYF
TRBV11-2	TRBD1	.	TRBJ1-2	TGTGCCAGCAGCTTAGTCCGGGACAGGGGGGGCCCTAACTATGGCTACACCTTC	CASSLVRDRGGPNYGYTF
TRBV27	.	.	TRBJ2-7	TGTGCCAGCAGTTTAAGTGGTCAGGGAAGGGGCTACGAGCAGTACTTC	CASSLSGQGRGYEQYF
TRBV2	TRBD2	.	TRBJ2-3	TGTGCCAGCATTGTTTCGGGACTAGCGGGAGGGCTGAACACAGATACGCAGTATTTT	CASIVSGLAGGLNTDTQYF
TRBV6-1	.	few	TRBJ1-2	TGTGCCAGCAGTGATGGACCCTTACTTCCTAACTATGGCTACACCTTC	CASSDGPLLPNYGYTF
TRBV21-1	.	.	TRBJ2-7	TGTGCCAGCAGCACCACAGGGGACTTTCGCTCCTACGAGCAGTACTTC	CASSTTGDFRSYEQYF
TRBV27	TRBD2	.	TRBJ2-7	TGTGCCAGCAGTTCTCGGACTAGCGGGGGCGTCTCCTACGAGCAGTACTTC	CASSSRTSGGVSYEQYF
TRBV2	.	.	TRBJ2-1	TGTGCCAGCAACCTCGGTTCCTCCTACAATGAGCAGTTCTTC	CASNLGSSYNEQFF
TRBV5-1	TRBD2	.	TRBJ2-7	TGCGCCAGCAGCCGTATAGCGGGGGGGTTCGAGCAGTACTTC	CASSRIAGGFEQYF
TRBV6-4	TRBD2	.	TRBJ2-1	TGTGCCAGCAGTCCGACTAGCGGGAGTTACAATGAGCAGTTCTTC	CASSPTSGSYNEQFF
TRBV29-1	TRBD2	.	TRBJ2-1	TGCAGCGTTAATGGGAGGGTCGCGGGAGGACTGAGGAGCTCCTACAATGAGCAGTTCTTC	CSVNGRVAGGLRSSYNEQFF
TRBV6-1	.	.	TRBJ1-5	TGTGCCAGCAGTGACTCCGGGACTTACAATCAGCCCCAGCATTTT	CASSDSGTYNQPQHF
TRBV28	.	.	TRBJ1-4	TGTGCCAGCAGTTTCGCCAAACAGGGAGGGGAAAAACTGTTTTTT	CASSFAKQGGEKLFF
TRBV7-3	TRBD2	.	TRBJ2-3	TGTGCCAGCAGCTTAATCCCTCTAGCGGGAGGTATGGGAGATACGCAGTATTTT	CASSLIPLAGGMGDTQYF
TRBV18	.	.	TRBJ2-2	TGTGCCAGCTCCCCAACGGGAGTCCAGTTGAACACCGGGGAGCTGTTTTTT	CASSPTGVQLNTGELFF
TRBV9	TRBD2	.	TRBJ2-3	TGTGCCAGCAGCTCCTCTAGCGGGAATGGAGGAGATACGCAGTATTTT	CASSSSSGNGGDTQYF
TRBV29-1	TRBD1	few	TRBJ2-7	TGCAGCGTGGGGGACAGGGTAGGCTACGAGCAGTACTTC	CSVGDRVGYEQYF
TRBV6-1	TRBD2	once	TRBJ2-1	TGTGCCAGCAGGAAGACTAGCAACTCCTACAATGAGCAGTTCTTC	CASRKTSNSYNEQFF
TRBV15	.	.	TRBJ2-1	TGTGCCACCAGCACGCGCTCAAGTTCGGAGCAGTTCTTC	CATSTRSSSEQFF
TRBV9	.	.	TRBJ1-4	TGTGCCAGCAGCCCCCGTTGGGGGGGCCCAGCGGCAACTAATGAAAAACTGTTTTTT	CASSPRWGGPAATNEKLFF
TRBV7-2	.	.	TRBJ2-3	TGTGCCAGCAGCTTTGGGGGAAGCACAGATACGCAGTATTTT	CASSFGGSTDTQYF
TRBV6-1	TRBD1	.	TRBJ1-3	TGTGCCATGCAGGGGGTTTGGGGCACCATATATTTT	CAMQGVWGTIYF
TRBV30	TRBD1	once	TRBJ1-2	TGTGCCTGGAGTACCCTGACAGGGGTCTACGGCTACACCTTC	CAWSTLTGVYGYTF
TRBV6-5	TRBD2	.	TRBJ2-5	TGTGCCAGCAGAATAGCGGGGGGGCGCGAGACCCAGTACTTC	CASRIAGGRETQYF
TRBV2	.	.	TRBJ1-5	TGTGCCAGCCGGCGCGATAGCAATCAGCCCCAGCATTTT	CASRRDSNQPQHF
TRBV14	.	.	TRBJ2-2	TGTGCCAGCAGCCAGTGGGGCACCGGGGAGCTGTTTTTT	CASSQWGTGELFF
TRBV5-1	.	.	TRBJ2-5	TGCGCCAGCAGCCCCGGTGGGGTGGTGCAAGAGACCCAGTACTTC	CASSPGGVVQETQYF
TRBV7-2	TRBD1	.	TRBJ1-4	TGTGCCAGCAGCTTGGCCGGGACAGGGCATGAAAAACTGTTTTTT	CASSLAGTGHEKLFF
TRBV6-5	TRBD1	.	TRBJ1-1	TGTGCCAGCAATTCTCGACAGGGGGCGGTCCACGAAGCTTTCTTT	CASNSRQGAVHEAFF
TRBV5-1	TRBD2	.	TRBJ2-5	TGCGCCAGCAGCTCTAGCGGGGGCCAAGAGACCCAGTACTTC	CASSSSGGQETQYF
TRBV6-5	.	.	TRBJ1-2	TGTGCCAGCAGTGGATCAGGGGAAGTAGGCTACACCTTC	CASSGSGEVGYTF
TRBV7-2	TRBD2	.	TRBJ2-3	TGTGCCAGCAGCTTCCGGGACTACCGCACAGATACGCAGTATTTT	CASSFRDYRTDTQYF
TRBV6-6	.	.	TRBJ2-1	TGTGCCAGCAGTTACGGTAGCGGTACCTACAATGAGCAGTTCTTC	CASSYGSGTYNEQFF
TRBV2	.	.	TRBJ2-4	TGTGCCGGCGGCAGGGATGCCAAAAACATTCAGTACTTC	CAGGRDAKNIQYF
TRBV6-1	TRBD2	.	TRBJ2-5	TGTGCCAGCAGTGAGCGGCGGGGGGGCCTCGGGACCCAGTACTTC	CASSERRGGLGTQYF
TRBV5-5	TRBD1	few	TRBJ2-7	TGTGCCAGCAGCTTCGACGGACAGGGGAAGCAGTACTTC	CASSFDGQGKQYF
TRBV27	.	.	TRBJ2-3	TGTGCCAGCGTGTCAGGGGGGGCGGGGGAAGATACGCAGTATTTT	CASVSGGAGEDTQYF